A selection of T cell receptor beta chains follows, all from one sample in a study of cytomegalovirus exposure and HLA in healthy donors. Produced via immunoSEQ multiplex PCR; TCRdb's table is partial and in-frame only. The repertoire holds about 170,000 clones, with over 70% as singletons. Sample: PBMCs. Source of these receptors: a woman in her fifties or sixties in good health and CMV-seropositive. CDR3s include the opening cysteine and the closing phenylalanine or tryptophan. The D gene is left open where the match is weak. Clone size is given for some rows only: seen once, a few or many times, or a class if the clone is expanded.

clone size,J gene,D gene,V gene,CDR3 protein,CDR3 DNA
NA,TRBJ1-2,NA,TRBV19,CASSGGEGVASGYTF,TGTGCCAGTAGTGGAGGGGAGGGTGTGGCATCTGGCTACACCTTC
NA,TRBJ2-1,TRBD2,TRBV2,CASGGTSGVYEQFF,TGTGCCAGTGGAGGGACTAGCGGGGTATATGAGCAGTTCTTC
NA,TRBJ1-2,TRBD1,TRBV10-3,CAISGQDPEIYGYTF,TGTGCCATCTCGGGACAGGACCCAGAAATCTATGGCTACACCTTC
once,TRBJ2-1,TRBD2,TRBV4-3,CASSQEVAGGYNEQFF,TGCGCCAGCAGCCAAGAGGTAGCGGGGGGTTACAATGAGCAGTTCTTC
NA,TRBJ1-1,NA,TRBV12-5,CASADSEAFF,TGTGCTAGTGCCGACAGTGAAGCTTTCTTT
NA,TRBJ1-2,NA,TRBV2,CASRDRNYGYTF,TGTGCCAGCAGGGACAGAAACTATGGCTACACCTTC
NA,TRBJ2-1,TRBD2,TRBV7-7,CASSQSGGVNNEQFF,TGTGCTAGCAGTCAAAGCGGGGGGGTTAACAATGAGCAGTTCTTC
NA,TRBJ1-4,NA,TRBV5-4,CASSLAGSNEKLFF,TGTGCCAGCAGCTTGGCAGGGTCTAATGAAAAACTGTTTTTT
NA,TRBJ2-1,NA,TRBV4-3,CASSQVFGGNNEQFF,TGCGCCAGCAGCCAAGTTTTCGGAGGGAACAATGAGCAGTTCTTC
few,TRBJ1-2,NA,TRBV29-1,CSVEAVDSNYGYTF,TGCAGCGTTGAGGCGGTGGACTCTAACTATGGCTACACCTTC
NA,TRBJ2-2,TRBD2,TRBV2,CASSPDLAVGELFF,TGTGCCAGCAGTCCTGATCTAGCGGTCGGGGAGCTGTTTTTT
NA,TRBJ1-2,NA,TRBV27,CASSPTGSSYGYTF,TGTGCCAGCAGCCCTACAGGGTCGTCGTATGGCTACACCTTC
NA,TRBJ1-1,NA,TRBV27,CASCGQAGTEAFF,TGTGCCAGTTGTGGGCAGGCTGGCACTGAAGCTTTCTTT
once,TRBJ2-7,NA,TRBV28,CASSLGTRTYEQYF,TGTGCCAGCAGTTTAGGGACACGAACCTACGAGCAGTACTTC
once,TRBJ2-7,TRBD2,TRBV7-2,CASSFGLVTDEQYF,TGTGCCAGCAGCTTCGGACTAGTTACCGACGAGCAGTACTTC
NA,TRBJ1-1,NA,TRBV28,CASSPRRGARGYEAFF,TGTGCCAGCAGTCCCCGGAGGGGTGCCAGAGGTTATGAAGCTTTCTTT
NA,TRBJ1-3,NA,TRBV13,CASSFVQGRFSGNTIYF,TGTGCCAGCAGCTTCGTACAGGGCCGTTTCTCTGGAAACACCATATATTTT
NA,TRBJ2-1,TRBD2,TRBV28,CASSPEGASGSHEQFF,TGTGCCAGCAGTCCCGAAGGGGCTAGCGGGAGTCATGAGCAGTTCTTC
NA,TRBJ2-2,TRBD1,TRBV5-5,CASSSRGGADTGELFF,TGTGCCAGCAGCTCCCGAGGGGGCGCAGACACCGGGGAGCTGTTTTTT
NA,TRBJ2-5,NA,TRBV28,CASSLSRQVETQYF,TGTGCCAGCAGTTTAAGTAGGCAGGTGGAGACCCAGTACTTC
NA,TRBJ2-3,NA,TRBV9,CASSVSGANTDTQYF,TGTGCCAGCAGCGTATCTGGGGCCAATACAGATACGCAGTATTTT
NA,TRBJ1-1,NA,TRBV19,CASSNSGRQRGTEAFF,TGTGCCAGTAGTAACTCCGGTAGACAAAGAGGGACTGAAGCTTTCTTT
NA,TRBJ2-7,TRBD2,TRBV5-4,CASSLGGGAGGDYEQYF,TGTGCCAGCAGCTTGGGGGGCGGAGCGGGGGGCGACTACGAGCAGTACTTC
NA,TRBJ1-6,TRBD1,TRBV5-4,CASSPRDREDSPLHF,TGTGCCAGCAGTCCCCGGGACAGGGAGGATTCACCCCTCCACTTT
few,TRBJ2-7,TRBD2,TRBV6-5,CASSRGSGTHEQYF,TGTGCCAGCAGTCGTGGCAGCGGGACCCACGAGCAGTACTTC
NA,TRBJ2-2,TRBD2,TRBV7-2,CASSLDGGANTGELFF,TGTGCCAGCAGCTTAGATGGGGGGGCGAACACCGGGGAGCTGTTTTTT
NA,TRBJ1-4,NA,TRBV6-5,CASSYSAGGEEKLFF,TGTGCCAGCAGTTACTCAGCGGGAGGGGAGGAAAAACTGTTTTTT
NA,TRBJ2-7,TRBD1,TRBV28,CASKEPGGAIYEQYF,TGTGCCAGCAAGGAACCAGGGGGCGCGATCTACGAGCAGTACTTC
NA,TRBJ2-7,NA,TRBV5-8,CASSLVSEQYF,TGTGCCAGCAGCTTGGTCTCCGAGCAGTACTTC
NA,TRBJ1-3,TRBD1,TRBV9,CASSADRGGNTIYF,TGTGCCAGCAGCGCGGACAGGGGCGGAAACACCATATATTTT
NA,TRBJ2-7,TRBD1,TRBV6-1,CASSGGGTGRYEQYF,TGTGCCAGCAGTGGTGGAGGGACAGGGAGGTACGAGCAGTACTTC
NA,TRBJ2-7,TRBD1,TRBV7-8,CASSLGTAYEQYF,TGTGCCAGCAGCCTCGGGACAGCCTACGAGCAGTACTTC
NA,TRBJ2-2,NA,TRBV27,CASSSGGTFLGELFF,TGTGCCAGCAGTTCTGGCGGGACCTTTCTCGGGGAGCTGTTTTTT
NA,TRBJ2-1,NA,TRBV11-2,CASSLGQGEEQFF,TGTGCCAGCAGCTTAGGCCAGGGTGAAGAGCAGTTCTTC
NA,TRBJ2-1,TRBD1,TRBV9,CASSVGQGFNNEQFF,TGTGCCAGCAGCGTCGGACAGGGGTTCAACAATGAGCAGTTCTTC
NA,TRBJ1-4,NA,TRBV18,CASSPYGGDPPKLFF,TGTGCCAGCTCACCATACGGAGGGGACCCGCCAAAACTGTTTTTT
NA,TRBJ1-5,NA,TRBV18,CASSPGGQGNQPQHF,TGTGCCAGCTCACCGGGGGGGCAGGGCAATCAGCCCCAGCATTTT
NA,TRBJ2-7,TRBD1,TRBV4-3,CASSQAPSGTGDGEQYF,TGCGCCAGCAGCCAAGCCCCCTCAGGGACAGGGGATGGCGAGCAGTACTTC
NA,TRBJ2-7,NA,TRBV10-3,CAISDGRGDYEQYF,TGTGCCATCAGTGATGGCAGGGGGGACTACGAGCAGTACTTC
NA,TRBJ2-7,NA,TRBV11-3,CASSLGGEEAYEQYF,TGTGCCAGCAGCTTAGGCGGGGAGGAAGCCTACGAGCAGTACTTC
NA,TRBJ1-1,TRBD1,TRBV28,CASSLIDRDGTEAFF,TGTGCCAGCAGTCTAATAGACAGGGATGGAACTGAAGCTTTCTTT
NA,TRBJ2-3,NA,TRBV5-8,CASSFRGATDTQYF,TGTGCCAGCAGCTTCAGGGGCGCGACAGATACGCAGTATTTT
NA,TRBJ2-5,NA,TRBV5-1,CASSLSGYQETQYF,TGCGCCAGCAGCTTATCAGGGTACCAAGAGACCCAGTACTTC
NA,TRBJ1-4,NA,TRBV19,CASSVRHFPNEKLFF,TGTGCCAGTAGTGTTCGACACTTCCCGAATGAAAAACTGTTTTTT
NA,TRBJ1-2,NA,TRBV10-3,CAISETASLWGYTF,TGTGCCATCAGTGAGACAGCCTCCTTGTGGGGCTACACCTTC
NA,TRBJ2-2,NA,TRBV18,CASSPYWGANTGELFF,TGTGCCAGCTCACCATATTGGGGCGCGAACACCGGGGAGCTGTTTTTT
NA,TRBJ1-2,NA,TRBV5-1,CASSLAPGGIYGYTF,TGCGCCAGCAGCTTGGCCCCAGGAGGCATCTATGGCTACACCTTC
NA,TRBJ2-7,NA,TRBV11-3,CASSLEGGTEQYF,TGTGCCAGCAGCTTAGAGGGCGGGACCGAGCAGTACTTC
NA,TRBJ2-6,NA,TRBV28,CASSSYSGANVLTF,TGTGCCAGCAGCTCCTACTCTGGGGCCAACGTCCTGACTTTC
NA,TRBJ1-2,NA,TRBV10-3,CAIRVVGDYGYTF,TGTGCCATCCGGGTCGTAGGGGACTATGGCTACACCTTC
few,TRBJ2-7,NA,TRBV27,CASSSNYEQYF,TGTGCCAGCAGTTCAAACTACGAGCAGTACTTC
NA,TRBJ1-1,TRBD1,TRBV5-1,CASSLQGAGTEAFF,TGCGCCAGCAGCTTGCAGGGGGCCGGCACTGAAGCTTTCTTT
NA,TRBJ2-5,TRBD2,TRBV13,CASSSTSVGETQYF,TGTGCCAGCAGCTCAACTAGCGTAGGAGAGACCCAGTACTTC
once,TRBJ2-1,TRBD2,TRBV4-3,CASSQAQSGRVGNEQFF,TGCGCCAGCAGCCAAGCCCAGAGCGGGAGGGTGGGGAATGAGCAGTTCTTC
NA,TRBJ2-1,TRBD2,TRBV29-1,CSGSGGAVSYNEQFF,TGCAGCGGGAGCGGGGGGGCCGTCTCCTACAATGAGCAGTTCTTC
NA,TRBJ2-2,NA,TRBV5-1,CASSSLRGNTGELFF,TGCGCCAGCAGCTCCCTCAGGGGGAACACCGGGGAGCTGTTTTTT
NA,TRBJ2-1,TRBD2,TRBV7-2,CASSWGLAGVRTYNEQFF,TGTGCCAGCAGCTGGGGACTAGCGGGAGTAAGGACCTACAATGAGCAGTTCTTC
NA,TRBJ1-3,NA,TRBV4-3,CASSQGLYSGNTIYF,TGCGCCAGCAGCCAAGGACTTTACTCTGGAAACACCATATATTTT
NA,TRBJ1-3,TRBD1,TRBV30,CAWVRDRGNTIYF,TGTGCCTGGGTCCGGGACAGGGGAAACACCATATATTTT